These T cell receptor beta chains were read from a single sample in a study of CD4 T cells in relation to SARS-CoV-2 and coronaviruses. Clones were read by immunoSEQ multiplex PCR, and TCRdb kept only the in-frame ones, dropping some. The table records 41,000 or so clones, about 87% of them present only once. What these receptors recognize is not known. The material sequenced was naive CD4+ T cells from PBMCs, cultured in vitro. The source of these receptors is an adult with COVID-19. Each CDR3 is given with its conserved first and last residue. D genes are given only for firm matches. Not all rows give a size; the values are once, few, many and, for expanded clones, a class.

d_gene | j_gene | v_gene | abundance | CDR3nt | CDR3aa
TRBD1 | TRBJ1-2 | TRBV11-2 | . | TGTGCCAGCAGCCCGCTCACCCGGGACAGGGGTCGGAACTATGGCTACACCTTC | CASSPLTRDRGRNYGYTF
TRBD2 | TRBJ2-2 | TRBV15 | . | TGTGCCACCAGCAGAGTTGCGGGAGACACCGGGGAGCTGTTTTTT | CATSRVAGDTGELFF
. | TRBJ2-5 | TRBV3-1/TRBV3-2 | . | TGTGCCAGCAGAAGGACTACCCAAGAGACCCAGTACTTC | CASRRTTQETQYF
. | TRBJ2-3 | TRBV7-2 | . | TGTGCCAGCAGCTCCGCGACGGGGAAGCGGGTCCAGGGTGGGTATACGCAGTATTTT | CASSSATGKRVQGGYTQYF
. | TRBJ1-5 | TRBV30 | . | TGTGCCTGGGGTTCTGGTTTCAATCAGCCCCAGCATTTT | CAWGSGFNQPQHF
. | TRBJ2-6 | TRBV3-1/TRBV3-2 | . | TGTGCCACAACGCGGCCTGGGGCCAACGTCCTGACTTTC | CATTRPGANVLTF
TRBD2 | TRBJ2-5 | TRBV4-3 | once | TGCGCCAGCAGCCGTGGACTAGCGGGAGGAGAGACCCAGTACTTC | CASSRGLAGGETQYF
TRBD1 | TRBJ1-3 | TRBV6-5 | . | TGTGCCAGCAGACGACAGGGCCGCTCTGGAAACACCATATATTTT | CASRRQGRSGNTIYF
TRBD2 | TRBJ2-1 | TRBV18 | . | TGTGCCAGCTCCGACCGCGTAGCGGGCTACAATGAGCAGTTCTTC | CASSDRVAGYNEQFF
. | TRBJ1-2 | TRBV12-3/TRBV12-4 | once | TGTGCCAACCTACAAGCAAGTCTAGGGGGCTACACCTTC | CANLQASLGGYTF
TRBD1 | TRBJ2-7 | TRBV25-1 | . | TGTGCCAGCAGTGAACCTGGACAGGTAGGGACCTACGAGCAGTACTTC | CASSEPGQVGTYEQYF
TRBD1 | TRBJ1-4 | TRBV6-5 | . | TGTGCCAGCAGCCCAACGACAGGGACCAATGAAAAACTGTTTTTT | CASSPTTGTNEKLFF
TRBD2 | TRBJ2-1 | TRBV4-1 | . | TGCGCCAGCAGCCCTCCGGGGGGGAGCGGGAGGGCCTCGTCCTACAATGAGCAGTTCTTC | CASSPPGGSGRASSYNEQFF
. | TRBJ2-1 | TRBV3-1/TRBV3-2 | . | TGTGCCAGCAGCCAAAGGCCGGGTAACTCCTACAATGAGCAGTTCTTC | CASSQRPGNSYNEQFF
. | TRBJ2-7 | TRBV7-9 | . | TGTGCCAGCAGCTTAGTCGGACTAGGGGGCGAGCAGTACTTC | CASSLVGLGGEQYF
. | TRBJ2-5 | TRBV11-1 | . | TGTGCCAGCAGCACCGGGACGGTCGATCAAGAGACCCAGTACTTC | CASSTGTVDQETQYF
. | TRBJ2-5 | TRBV28 | . | TGTGCCAGCAGTACCCTGGGGGGGCTGGAGACCCAGTACTTC | CASSTLGGLETQYF
. | TRBJ2-3 | TRBV24-1 | . | TGTGCCACGGGTTCCACAGATACGCAGTATTTT | CATGSTDTQYF
TRBD1 | TRBJ2-7 | TRBV4-1 | . | TGCGCCAGCAGCCAAGGTCCCCCTCCCGACAGGGAATCCTACGAGCAGTACTTC | CASSQGPPPDRESYEQYF
TRBD1 | TRBJ1-4 | TRBV19 | . | TGTGCCAGTACCACCTCCGGGACAGCGGATGAAAAACTGTTTTTT | CASTTSGTADEKLFF
. | TRBJ2-7 | TRBV11-3 | . | TGTGCCAGCAGCCACCCGTGGGGGGAGTACGAGCAGTACTTC | CASSHPWGEYEQYF
TRBD2 | TRBJ2-7 | TRBV6-5 | . | TGTGCCAGCAGTTACGGGGGACTAGCGGGAGGTTACGAGCAGTACTTC | CASSYGGLAGGYEQYF
TRBD2 | TRBJ2-2 | TRBV11-3 | . | TGTGCCAGCAGCTCTGGGCGGGAGGGGACCGGGGAGCTGTTTTTT | CASSSGREGTGELFF
. | TRBJ2-7 | TRBV4-1 | once | TGCGCCAGCAGCCATAAGGGGCCCGGACTAACAGCCTACGAGCAGTACTTC | CASSHKGPGLTAYEQYF
. | TRBJ1-1 | TRBV18 | . | TGTGCCAGCTCACCGCTACAGGGATCTGGTAGCACTGAAGCTTTCTTT | CASSPLQGSGSTEAFF
. | TRBJ2-7 | TRBV3-1/TRBV3-2 | . | TGTGCCAGCAGCCGGTCAGTCTACGAGCAGTACTTC | CASSRSVYEQYF
. | TRBJ1-1 | TRBV18 | . | TGTGCCAGCTCACCTCAGGGGAACACTGAAGCTTTCTTT | CASSPQGNTEAFF
TRBD1 | TRBJ1-2 | TRBV7-9 | few | TGTGCCAGCAGCTTGGATTTCGGGGCAGGGGGGGACTATGGCTACACCTTC | CASSLDFGAGGDYGYTF
. | TRBJ1-1 | TRBV6-5 | once | TGTGCCAGCAGGGAGAGGGGGGGTGGTCCTGAAGCTTTCTTT | CASRERGGGPEAFF